Following are 18 T cell receptor beta chains from one sample sequenced in a study of technical replicates of blood from several donors. Produced via immunoSEQ multiplex PCR; TCRdb's table is partial and in-frame only. The data hold tens of thousands of clones, with 95% to 97% observed a single time. The sequenced sample was T cells isolated from PBMCs. All receptors derive from a human donor in good health.

Only a few counts were recorded for this clone. Other DNA sequences from this sample encode an identical CDR3 as well. The chain uses TRBV5-1 and TRBJ2-1; TRBD2 agrees at 13 bases. This CDR3 comprises 16 residues. V lost 5 bases to trimming and J lost 0 bases; unmatched junction nucleotides: 2. Germline CDR1 SGHRS, CDR2 YFSETQ. CDR3 sequence: CASSRTSGSSYNEQFF. For the CDR3, the DNA is TGCGCCAGCAGTCGGACTAGCGGGAGCTCCTACAATGAGCAGTTCTTC.

V and J are TRBV21-1 and TRBJ2-1; the table's D call, TRBD2, has no DNA check behind it. TRBV21-1 is flagged as a pseudogene. This CDR3 region has 17 residues. The CDR3 region is CASSKDMGGRPYNEQFF. The DNA of the CDR3 is TGTGCCAGCAGCAAAGATATGGGGGGACGCCCCTACAATGAGCAGTTCTTC.

This chain links TRBV9 with TRBJ2-3; 10 bases are a match to TRBD2. There are 15 residues in the CDR3. V was pared by 4 bases and J by 4 bases, with 6 bases of the junction left unmatched. The germline V gene has CDR1 SGDLS and CDR2 YYNGEE. The CDR3 DNA sequence: TGTGCCAGCAGCCTAGCGGGAGTCATGGCAGATACGCAGTATTTT. Protein product: CASSLAGVMADTQYF.

The gene calls are TRBV6-5 and TRBJ2-3; D perhaps matches TRBD1 (5 bases). The CDR3 is 16 amino acids. The V end was cut by 2 bases, the J end by 0 bases, with 12 bases between. The V gene's germline CDR1 is MNHEY and CDR2 SVGAGI. The CDR3 reads CASSYHPGSSTDTQYF. In DNA, the CDR3 is TGTGCCAGCAGTTACCATCCAGGGTCCAGCACAGATACGCAGTATTTT.

The genes are TRBV4-1 and TRBJ2-1; D is perhaps TRBD2 (6 bases). CDR1 MGHRA and CDR2 YSYEKL come from the germline V gene. The CDR3 extends over 13 amino acids. V was shortened by 3 bases and J by 4 bases, with 7 bases between the two germline ends. CDR3 sequence reads: CASSHSGYNEQFF. The CDR3 nucleotides are TGCGCCAGCAGCCATAGCGGATACAATGAGCAGTTCTTC.

The rearrangement links TRBV5-4 to TRBJ2-3, with TRBD2 identical over 14 bases. Per germline, CDR1 SGHNT and CDR2 YYREEE (reference sequence). The J segment lost 4 bases and the V segment lost 0 bases, leaving 7 bases of the junction unmatched. The CDR3 covers 18 residues. The CDR3 sequence: CASSLDPGLAGVADTQYF. CDR3 coding DNA: TGTGCCAGCAGCTTGGATCCGGGACTAGCGGGAGTAGCAGATACGCAGTATTTT.

The V gene is TRBV6-5, the J gene TRBJ1-1, with a tentative D call TRBD1 (5 bases). This CDR3 is 14 amino acids long. From germline, CDR1 is MNHEY and CDR2 SVGAGI. Trimming stripped 2 bases from V and 1 base from J, with 8 bases between. CDR3 bases: TGTGCCAGCAGTTACCCCGGGGGGAACACTGAAGCTTTCTTT. Encoded protein: CASSYPGGNTEAFF.

The chain uses TRBV5-1 and TRBJ2-1; TRBD1 aligns across 7 bases. Germline loops: CDR1 SGHRS, CDR2 YFSETQ. CDR3 length equals 13 residues. V lost 4 bases, J lost 4 bases, and 2 bases stayed unmatched. The CDR3 bases are TGCGCCAGCAGCCGGGGACAGTACAATGAGCAGTTCTTC. It encodes CASSRGQYNEQFF.

This rearrangement joins TRBV29-1 to TRBJ2-5; D perhaps matches TRBD1 (6 bases). Germline CDR1 and CDR2: SQVTM and ANQGSEA. V gave up 7 bases and J gave up 2 bases, with 17 bases separating them. CDR3 length: 14 amino acids. The CDR3 sequence is CSALLDRGQETQYF. The DNA for the CDR3 is TGCAGCGCCCTATTGGACAGAGGGCAAGAGACCCAGTACTTC.

The J gene is TRBJ2-7, the V gene TRBV9, with 7 bases aligning to TRBD2. V shed 0 bases and J 3 bases; nucleotides not matched to a gene: 6. CDR3 length: 15 residues. CDR1 SGDLS and CDR2 YYNGEE come from the germline V gene. The CDR3 here is CASSVAGGGDYEQYF. The CDR3 DNA sequence: TGTGCCAGCAGCGTAGCGGGCGGGGGAGACTACGAGCAGTACTTC.

CDR3 sequence: CAISLTGSTTDTQYF. For the CDR3, the DNA is TGTGCCATCAGTCTAACAGGGTCCACCACAGATACGCAGTATTTT. The rearrangement uses TRBV10-3 and TRBJ2-3; D may be TRBD1 (6 bases). The CDR3 is made up of 15 amino acids. From germline, CDR1 is ENHRY and CDR2 SYGVKD. Trimming took 5 bases from V and 2 from J, leaving 14 bases between them.

This chain uses TRBV7-2 with TRBJ1-1; 7 positions agree with TRBD1. Unmatched junction bases numbered 8, after V lost 4 bases and J lost 6 bases. This CDR3 contains 14 residues. Germline-derived CDR1 and CDR2 are SGHTA and FQGNSA. The DNA for the CDR3 is TGTGCCAGCAGCTCGACAGGGTGGGTCGCTGAAGCTTTCTTT. It is translated as CASSSTGWVAEAFF. The variable domain in full, completed from reference TRBV7-2 and TRBJ1-1, reads GAGVSQSPSNKVTEKGKDVELRCDPISGHTALYWYRQSLGQGLEFLIYFQGNSAPDKSGLPSDRFSAERTGGSVSTLTIQRTQQEDSAVYLCASSSTGWVAEAFFGQGTRLTVV.

The genes are TRBV6-5 and TRBJ1-2, with a weak D call TRBD1 (5 bases). V was clipped by 6 bases and J by 5 bases, with 13 bases between them. The V gene's germline CDR1 is MNHEY and CDR2 SVGAGI. CDR3 length: 13 residues. CDR3 DNA sequence: TGTGCCAGCAGAGACCAGGGATGGTATGGCTACACCTTC. Its translation is CASRDQGWYGYTF.

The genes are TRBV6-1 and TRBJ1-2; tentatively, D is TRBD1 (5 bases). The CDR3 covers 14 residues. V was shortened by 3 bases and J by 4 bases, with 12 bases between the two germline ends. CDR1 and CDR2 from the germline V gene are MNHNS and SASEGT. The chain's CDR3 is CASSEGQGSYGYTF. The CDR3 nucleotides read TGTGCCAGCAGTGAGGGGCAGGGCAGCTATGGCTACACCTTC.

The rearrangement links TRBV18 to TRBJ2-7, with a tentative D call TRBD1 (6 bases). Germline values: CDR1 KGHSH, CDR2 LQKENI. This CDR3 is built from 14 residues. Trimming removed 1 base from V and 5 bases from J, with 12 bases in between. CDR3 nucleotides: TGTGCCAGCTCACCACGGCAGGGGTCCGACGAGCAGTACTTC. Protein product: CASSPRQGSDEQYF.

The chain recombines TRBV10-3 with TRBJ1-1; D might be TRBD1 (6 bases). From germline, CDR1 is ENHRY and CDR2 SYGVKD. V lost 0 bases and J 1 base, leaving 6 bases between the germline ends. This CDR3 has 14 residues. The CDR3 spells CAISESRGNTEAFF. CDR3 DNA sequence: TGTGCCATCAGTGAGTCCAGGGGGAACACTGAAGCTTTCTTT.

V and J are TRBV5-4 and TRBJ2-7; 10 positions match TRBD1. J was trimmed by 4 bases and V by 0 bases; bases with no gene match: 10. The CDR3 consists of 17 residues. Germline V gene data show CDR1 as SGHNT and CDR2 as YYREEE (reference sequence). The CDR3 region has the DNA TGTGCCAGCAGCTTGGGTCCGGGACAGGGGATAGTTTACGAGCAGTACTTC. It yields the protein CASSLGPGQGIVYEQYF.

V and J are TRBV19 and TRBJ1-4; a possible D gene is TRBD1 (5 bases). Germline loops: CDR1 LNHDA, CDR2 SQIVND (reference sequence). The ends were cut back, 5 bases at V and 0 bases at J, with 10 bases in the middle. The CDR3 is 15 residues long. The CDR3 sequence is CASSPGHSTNEKLFF. Here the CDR3 DNA reads TGTGCCAGTAGTCCCGGACATTCAACTAATGAAAAACTGTTTTTT.